These T cell receptor beta chains were read from a single sample in a study of shared clonotypes between healthy human individuals. Sequencing used immunoSEQ multiplex PCR; TCRdb keeps in-frame clones, though not all of them. The sample holds about 2.3 million clones, 85% to 95% seen once. The sample comprised naive CD4+ T cells from PBMCs. These TCRs come from a young man in good health. Some clones in this sample may be carry-over from other donors' samples. Each CDR3 is given with its conserved first and last residue. Each record gives: V gene, D gene, clone size, J gene, CDR3 DNA, CDR3 protein. D genes are given only for firm matches. The size field is filled for only some rows; it gives once, few, many or a size class.

v_call: TRBV6-6
d_call: .
clone_size: .
j_call: TRBJ2-7
cdr3_nt: TGTGCCAGCAGCTGGGACTTTTCCTCCTACGAGCAGTACTTC
cdr3_aa: CASSWDFSSYEQYF

v_call: TRBV7-3
d_call: .
clone_size: once
j_call: TRBJ2-2
cdr3_nt: TGTGCCAGCAGCTTATCTACAGGGTCGTACACCGGGGAGCTGTTTTTT
cdr3_aa: CASSLSTGSYTGELFF

v_call: TRBV7-9
d_call: TRBD2
clone_size: once
j_call: TRBJ2-1
cdr3_nt: TGTGCCCTGTCGGGGGGTAGGATCAATGAGCAGTTCTTC
cdr3_aa: CALSGGRINEQFF

v_call: TRBV5-1
d_call: TRBD2
clone_size: .
j_call: TRBJ2-3
cdr3_nt: TGCGCCAGCAGCTTGGTCCCTAGCGGGGGTACTCCCGGCACAGATACGCAGTATTTT
cdr3_aa: CASSLVPSGGTPGTDTQYF

v_call: TRBV29-1
d_call: .
clone_size: .
j_call: TRBJ2-1
cdr3_nt: TGCAGCGTTGATGGGAGGCCGTCGAATGAGCAGTTCTTC
cdr3_aa: CSVDGRPSNEQFF

v_call: TRBV5-1
d_call: .
clone_size: .
j_call: TRBJ2-7
cdr3_nt: TGCGCCAGCAGCTTGGTGAGGGGGGTCGAGGAGCAGTACTTC
cdr3_aa: CASSLVRGVEEQYF

v_call: TRBV10-3
d_call: .
clone_size: .
j_call: TRBJ2-7
cdr3_nt: TGTGCCATCAGTGACAGGGGTCTAGACTCCTACGAGCAGTACTTC
cdr3_aa: CAISDRGLDSYEQYF

v_call: TRBV16
d_call: .
clone_size: .
j_call: TRBJ2-2
cdr3_nt: TGTGCCAGCAGCCGCCTGGACACGGCCGGGGAGCTGTTTTTT
cdr3_aa: CASSRLDTAGELFF

v_call: TRBV5-5
d_call: .
clone_size: .
j_call: TRBJ2-7
cdr3_nt: TGTGCCAGCAGCTGGGGGGACAGTTTCTCCTACGAGCAGTACTTC
cdr3_aa: CASSWGDSFSYEQYF

v_call: TRBV28
d_call: TRBD1
clone_size: .
j_call: TRBJ1-1
cdr3_nt: TGTGCCAGCAGCGAATCGACAGGGGGCGCGATTGAAGCTTTCTTT
cdr3_aa: CASSESTGGAIEAFF

v_call: TRBV11-2
d_call: TRBD2
clone_size: .
j_call: TRBJ2-1
cdr3_nt: TGTGCCAGCAGCTTACGGACTAGCGGGGAATTCTTC
cdr3_aa: CASSLRTSGEFF

v_call: TRBV7-2
d_call: TRBD1
clone_size: .
j_call: TRBJ1-4
cdr3_nt: TGTGCCAGCAGCCCAAGGGACAGGGGAAGGGAAAAACTGTTTTTT
cdr3_aa: CASSPRDRGREKLFF

v_call: TRBV7-8
d_call: TRBD1
clone_size: .
j_call: TRBJ2-3
cdr3_nt: TGTGCCAGCAGCTTAGAGACAGGGGTAACAGATACGCAGTATTTT
cdr3_aa: CASSLETGVTDTQYF

v_call: TRBV11-3
d_call: TRBD2
clone_size: .
j_call: TRBJ2-1
cdr3_nt: TGTGCCAGCAGCCTGGGACTAGCGGGAGTCGATGAGCAGTTCTTC
cdr3_aa: CASSLGLAGVDEQFF

v_call: TRBV28
d_call: TRBD1
clone_size: .
j_call: TRBJ1-4
cdr3_nt: TGTGCCAGCAGTTTGAAGGGGGCAGGGATAAACGAAAAACTGTTTTTT
cdr3_aa: CASSLKGAGINEKLFF

v_call: TRBV7-9
d_call: .
clone_size: few
j_call: TRBJ1-5
cdr3_nt: TGTGCCAGCAGCTTCGGTTTCCAGCCCCAGCATTTT
cdr3_aa: CASSFGFQPQHF

v_call: TRBV5-1
d_call: .
clone_size: .
j_call: TRBJ2-3
cdr3_nt: TGCGCCAGCAGCCCCCCTGGGACGTCAAACACAGATACGCAGTATTTT
cdr3_aa: CASSPPGTSNTDTQYF

v_call: TRBV28
d_call: .
clone_size: .
j_call: TRBJ2-3
cdr3_nt: TGTGCCAGCAGTTTGGGGGGGGCGCAAGGTGGAGATACGCAGTATTTT
cdr3_aa: CASSLGGAQGGDTQYF

v_call: TRBV30
d_call: TRBD1
clone_size: few
j_call: TRBJ1-4
cdr3_nt: TGTGCCTGGAATCAGGGACAGGCAGAAAAACTGTTTTTT
cdr3_aa: CAWNQGQAEKLFF

v_call: TRBV9
d_call: .
clone_size: .
j_call: TRBJ2-5
cdr3_nt: TGTGCCAGCAGCGTAATGGATCAAGAGACCCAGTACTTC
cdr3_aa: CASSVMDQETQYF

v_call: TRBV30
d_call: .
clone_size: .
j_call: TRBJ2-3
cdr3_nt: TGTGCCTGGAGTGCCCTCTATACGCAGTATTTT
cdr3_aa: CAWSALYTQYF

v_call: TRBV7-2
d_call: .
clone_size: .
j_call: TRBJ2-5
cdr3_nt: TGTGCCAGCAGCTTAGGGCCAACCCTGGGGGAGACCCAGTACTTC
cdr3_aa: CASSLGPTLGETQYF

v_call: TRBV5-5
d_call: .
clone_size: .
j_call: TRBJ1-3
cdr3_nt: TGTGCCAGCAGCTTGGGGGGGTCTGGAAACACCATATATTTT
cdr3_aa: CASSLGGSGNTIYF

v_call: TRBV11-2
d_call: .
clone_size: once
j_call: TRBJ1-6
cdr3_nt: TGTGCCAGCAGCTCCCGGGACAACTATAATTCACCCCTCCACTTT
cdr3_aa: CASSSRDNYNSPLHF

v_call: TRBV6-5
d_call: TRBD1
clone_size: few
j_call: TRBJ2-2
cdr3_nt: TGTGCCAGCAACTCCGGACAGGGGGACACCGGGGAGCTGTTTTTT
cdr3_aa: CASNSGQGDTGELFF

v_call: TRBV30
d_call: .
clone_size: .
j_call: TRBJ2-4
cdr3_nt: TGTGCCTGGAGTGGTGCGGTTCTAGCCAAAAACATTCAGTACTTC
cdr3_aa: CAWSGAVLAKNIQYF

v_call: TRBV3-2
d_call: .
clone_size: .
j_call: TRBJ2-5
cdr3_nt: TGTGCCACTGGGGAGACCCAGTACTTC
cdr3_aa: CATGETQYF

v_call: TRBV6-6
d_call: .
clone_size: few
j_call: TRBJ2-4
cdr3_nt: TGTGCCAGCAGCCCGGGGCGGAGCAAAAACATTCAGTACTTC
cdr3_aa: CASSPGRSKNIQYF

v_call: TRBV10-3
d_call: .
clone_size: .
j_call: TRBJ1-1
cdr3_nt: TGTGCCATCAGTGACGGCGTGCAGAGAAACACTGAAGCTTTCTTT
cdr3_aa: CAISDGVQRNTEAFF

v_call: TRBV2
d_call: .
clone_size: few
j_call: TRBJ1-1
cdr3_nt: TGTGCCAGCAGTAAACAGGTGAACACTGAAGCTTTCTTT
cdr3_aa: CASSKQVNTEAFF

v_call: TRBV7-2
d_call: .
clone_size: .
j_call: TRBJ2-3
cdr3_nt: TGTGCCAGCAGCTTATTAATTAGTGGCCCTGATACGCAGTATTTT
cdr3_aa: CASSLLISGPDTQYF

v_call: TRBV5-6
d_call: TRBD1
clone_size: .
j_call: TRBJ1-4
cdr3_nt: TGTGCCAGCAGCTGGGGGACAGTAACTGAAAAACTGTTTTTT
cdr3_aa: CASSWGTVTEKLFF

v_call: TRBV2
d_call: .
clone_size: .
j_call: TRBJ2-1
cdr3_nt: TGTGCCAGCATCCCAGGGTCTTCGTACAATGAGCAGTTCTTC
cdr3_aa: CASIPGSSYNEQFF

v_call: TRBV10-3
d_call: .
clone_size: .
j_call: TRBJ2-2
cdr3_nt: TGTGCCATCAGTGAGTCTACCGGGCCCGGGGAGCTGTTTTTT
cdr3_aa: CAISESTGPGELFF

v_call: TRBV28
d_call: .
clone_size: .
j_call: TRBJ2-1
cdr3_nt: TGTGCCAGTCGGGATTCCTCCTACAATGAGCAGTTCTTC
cdr3_aa: CASRDSSYNEQFF

v_call: TRBV18
d_call: .
clone_size: .
j_call: TRBJ1-5
cdr3_nt: TGTGCCAGCTCACTCACGGCAGAAACCAATCAGCCCCAGCATTTT
cdr3_aa: CASSLTAETNQPQHF

v_call: TRBV29-1
d_call: TRBD1
clone_size: .
j_call: TRBJ1-1
cdr3_nt: TGCAGCGGGGGACAGGGGGCCATTAGGGACACTGAAGCTTTCTTT
cdr3_aa: CSGGQGAIRDTEAFF

v_call: TRBV19
d_call: TRBD1
clone_size: .
j_call: TRBJ2-3
cdr3_nt: TGTGCCAGCCGCCCGAGACAGGGGGCGAGCACAGATACGCAGTATTTT
cdr3_aa: CASRPRQGASTDTQYF

v_call: TRBV6-4
d_call: .
clone_size: .
j_call: TRBJ2-2
cdr3_nt: TGTGCCAGCAGTTTGACACCGGGGTACACCGGGGAGCTGTTTTTT
cdr3_aa: CASSLTPGYTGELFF

v_call: TRBV28
d_call: TRBD2
clone_size: .
j_call: TRBJ2-1
cdr3_nt: TGTGCCAGCAGTTTAACTAGCGGGTTACTCCGAGGTTACAATGAGCAGTTCTTC
cdr3_aa: CASSLTSGLLRGYNEQFF

v_call: TRBV10-2
d_call: .
clone_size: .
j_call: TRBJ2-7
cdr3_nt: TGCGCCAGCAGTGAGGTTGGCAGGGGCTACGAGCAGTACTTC
cdr3_aa: CASSEVGRGYEQYF

v_call: TRBV18
d_call: .
clone_size: .
j_call: TRBJ2-1
cdr3_nt: TGTGCCAGCTCACCCCAGCGGGCCTACAATGAGCAGTTCTTC
cdr3_aa: CASSPQRAYNEQFF

v_call: TRBV27
d_call: .
clone_size: .
j_call: TRBJ2-1
cdr3_nt: TGTGCCAGCAGTCTGAGGGGATATGAGCAGTTCTTC
cdr3_aa: CASSLRGYEQFF

v_call: TRBV7-8
d_call: .
clone_size: .
j_call: TRBJ1-4
cdr3_nt: TGTGCCAGCAGCTCCGTTAGTGCCGTGCGAGGCGGTGAAAAACTGTTTTTT
cdr3_aa: CASSSVSAVRGGEKLFF

v_call: TRBV2
d_call: .
clone_size: .
j_call: TRBJ2-1
cdr3_nt: TGTGCCGCTCAGACGGGCTCCTACAATGAGCAGTTCTTC
cdr3_aa: CAAQTGSYNEQFF

v_call: TRBV28
d_call: .
clone_size: .
j_call: TRBJ2-7
cdr3_nt: TGTGCCAGCCTTCCCCACTACACTGAGCCCCCCTACGAGCAGTACTTC
cdr3_aa: CASLPHYTEPPYEQYF

v_call: TRBV2
d_call: .
clone_size: .
j_call: TRBJ2-7
cdr3_nt: TGTGCCAGCAGTGAAGCGACCGAGCAGTACTTC
cdr3_aa: CASSEATEQYF

v_call: TRBV7-8
d_call: TRBD1
clone_size: .
j_call: TRBJ2-2
cdr3_nt: TGTGCCAGCAGCATAGGGACAGTGGTCCCCGGGGAGCTGTTTTTT
cdr3_aa: CASSIGTVVPGELFF

v_call: TRBV10-3
d_call: TRBD1
clone_size: .
j_call: TRBJ1-5
cdr3_nt: TGTGCCAGCTCAGGACAGGGTATGGGTCAGCCCCAGCATTTT
cdr3_aa: CASSGQGMGQPQHF